Below are 27 T cell receptor beta chains sequenced from a single sample in a study of cytomegalovirus exposure and HLA in healthy donors. It was with 60 Vbeta and 13 Jbeta primers that the PCR ran. Method: immunoSEQ multiplex PCR; TCRdb's copy keeps in-frame clones and lacks some. The table records 110,000 or so clones, over 65% of them present only once. Source material: PBMCs. The receptors were sampled from a woman under 30 in good health and CMV-seronegative.

This clone appeared a single time. The rearrangement links TRBV27 to TRBJ2-5, with a tentative D call TRBD1 (5 bases). The ends were cut back, 6 bases at V and 1 base at J, with 9 bases in the middle. Germline V gene lookup returns CDR1 MNHEY and CDR2 SMNVEV (reference sequence). There are 13 residues in the CDR3. The CDR3 sequence is CASSPDTQETQYF. As DNA, the CDR3 is TGTGCCAGCAGCCCGGACACCCAAGAGACCCAGTACTTC.

The CDR3, as DNA: TGTGCCAGCAGTTTACGGGAGGGGTTGAACACTGAAGCTTTCTTT. This sequence encodes CASSLREGLNTEAFF. The chain uses TRBV28 and TRBJ1-1, with TRBD1 as a possible D gene (5 bases). CDR3 length equals 15 residues. Germline-derived CDR1 and CDR2 are MDHEN and SYDVKM. The germline V and J ends were trimmed by 2 bases and 0 bases, with 10 bases remaining between them.

Comment on this clone: Relative to the germline gene, one junction end is altered; a read error may explain this. The chain is built from TRBV4-2 and TRBJ1-5, with TRBD1 identical over 7 bases. This CDR3 region has 12 residues. The germline V gene encodes CDR1 LGHNA and CDR2 YNFKEQ. The CDR3 loop is CASSQGGRPQHF. CDR3 sequence (DNA): TGTGCCAGCAGTCAAGGGGGCCGGCCCCAGCATTTT.

This chain connects TRBV2 to TRBJ1-5, with TRBD1 matching 7 bases. The germline gives CDR1 SNHLY, CDR2 FYNNEI. The junction had 12 bases not matched to a gene; V was cut back by 7 bases and J by 6 bases. This CDR3 has 15 residues. CDR3 sequence (DNA): TGTGCCAGCACTAGGGACAGCGGGGGAATTCAGCCCCAGCATTTT. Its translation is CASTRDSGGIQPQHF.

Here the CDR3 reads CASSRGLAGTNTGELFF. CDR3 nucleotides: TGTGCCAGCAGCCGAGGACTAGCGGGGACGAACACCGGGGAGCTGTTTTTT. The chain carries TRBV11-3 and TRBJ2-2, with TRBD2 matching over 12 bases. The trim removed 5 bases at V and 0 bases at J, leaving 4 bases unmatched. The germline gives CDR1 SGHNT, CDR2 YENEEA. The CDR3 is 17 residues long. The whole variable domain, filled in from reference TRBV11-3 and TRBJ2-2, reads EAGVVQSPRYKIIEKKQPVAFWCNPISGHNTLYWYLQNLGQGPELLIRYENEEAVDDSQLPKDRFSAERLKGVDSTLKIQPAELGDSAVYLCASSRGLAGTNTGELFFGEGSRLTVL.

V gene TRBV27 combines with J gene TRBJ1-1, with D unclear. Germline V gives CDR1 MNHEY, CDR2 SMNVEV (reference sequence). Trimming pared 5 bases from V and 0 bases from J, leaving 7 bases between. The CDR3 extends over 13 amino acids. The CDR3 sequence: CASSLNLNTEAFF. Here the CDR3 DNA reads TGTGCCAGCAGTCTAAACCTGAACACTGAAGCTTTCTTT.

This rearrangement joins TRBV6-1 to TRBJ2-1; weak D call: TRBD1 (5 bases). Germline lookup yields CDR1 MNHNS and CDR2 SASEGT. Trimming left V 3 bases short and J 0 bases short, with 9 bases between. The CDR3 is made up of 15 amino acids. Here the CDR3 DNA reads TGTGCCAGCAGTGATAGGGGCAACTCCTACAATGAGCAGTTCTTC. It encodes CASSDRGNSYNEQFF.

The rearrangement joins TRBV28 to TRBJ1-3, with a tentative D call TRBD1 (5 bases). This CDR3 spans 15 amino acids. Germline lookup yields CDR1 MDHEN and CDR2 SYDVKM. Trimming took off 3 bases at V and 4 bases at J, with 13 bases between the two ends. CDR3 nucleotides: TGTGCCAGCAGTTTCCAGGGAGGGCACGGAAACACCATATATTTT. Translation: CASSFQGGHGNTIYF.

The V gene is TRBV11-2, the J gene TRBJ2-5; D is perhaps TRBD2 (6 bases). V lost 0 bases to trimming and J lost 5 bases, with 10 bases between them. This CDR3 region has 14 residues. Germline V gene data show CDR1 as SGHAT and CDR2 as FQNNGV. This CDR3 is CASSLDPGGETQYF. DNA of the CDR3: TGTGCCAGCAGCTTAGATCCCGGAGGGGAGACCCAGTACTTC.

V usage is TRBV19 and J usage is TRBJ2-3, with 10 bases fitting TRBD1. This CDR3 is 16 amino acids long. The ends lost 5 bases at V and 1 base at J; junction bases unmatched: 6. Germline CDR1 reads LNHDA; CDR2 reads SQIVND (reference sequence). Written as DNA, the CDR3 is TGTGCCAGTAGTCTCCTCGGGACAGGGGGCACAGATACGCAGTATTTT. Its protein product is CASSLLGTGGTDTQYF. Variable domain in full (rest from reference TRBV19 and TRBJ2-3): DGGITQSPKYLFRKEGQNVTLSCEQNLNHDAMYWYRQDPGQGLRLIYYSQIVNDFQKGDIAEGYSVSREKKESFPLTVTSAQKNPTAFYLCASSLLGTGGTDTQYFGPGTRLTVL.

The gene calls are TRBV6-6 and TRBJ2-3; 10 nucleotides match TRBD2. Germline V gives CDR1 MNHNY, CDR2 SVGAGI (reference sequence). V trimming: 5 bases; J trimming: 5 bases; junction bases outside the gene matches: 7. The CDR3 totals 15 residues. CDR3 sequence reads: CASSLLAGVGDTQYF. DNA of the CDR3: TGTGCCAGCAGTCTCCTAGCGGGAGTTGGAGATACGCAGTATTTT.

DNA for the CDR3: TGTGCCAGCAGTTACGGGCCCCATAATGAGCAGTTCTTC. Encoded protein: CASSYGPHNEQFF. J is TRBJ2-1 and V is TRBV6-6; no clear D gene. The CDR3 covers 13 residues. V lost 2 bases to trimming and J lost 7 bases, with 9 bases between them. CDR1 is MNHNY and CDR2 is SVGAGI in the germline V gene (reference sequence).

The rearrangement joins TRBV28 to TRBJ2-1; D possibly corresponds to TRBD1 (6 bases). V shed 4 bases and J shed 3 bases, with 10 bases lying between them. The CDR3 consists of 14 residues. CDR1 and CDR2 from the germline V gene are MDHEN and SYDVKM. CDR3 protein: CASSYRAVYNEQFF. CDR3 in DNA: TGTGCCAGCAGTTACAGGGCGGTCTACAATGAGCAGTTCTTC.

V is TRBV6-1 and J is TRBJ2-1, with D maybe TRBD2 (6 bases). The CDR3 has 16 amino acids. Germline lookup yields CDR1 MNHNS and CDR2 SASEGT. V lost 2 bases and J 2 bases, leaving 13 bases between the germline ends. CDR3 sequence reads: CASSESDAGPYNEQFF. CDR3 DNA: TGTGCCAGCAGTGAATCGGACGCGGGGCCCTACAATGAGCAGTTCTTC.

V is TRBV6-5 and J is TRBJ2-1; TRBD2 aligns across 11 bases. The J segment lost 7 bases and the V segment lost 6 bases, leaving 8 bases of the junction unmatched. The CDR3 runs to 15 residues. Per germline, CDR1 MNHEY and CDR2 SVGAGI. In DNA, the CDR3 is TGTGCCAGCAGCTCCACTAGCGGGAGAGGGAATGAGCAGTTCTTC. Its protein is CASSSTSGRGNEQFF.

The rearrangement uses TRBV9 and TRBJ1-4; 9 bases match TRBD1. V was pared by 0 bases and J by 5 bases, with 2 bases of the junction left unmatched. The CDR3 has 15 residues. CDR1 and CDR2 (germline): SGDLS, YYNGEE. The CDR3 is CASSVGDRDNEKLFF. The CDR3, as DNA: TGTGCCAGCAGCGTAGGGGACAGGGACAATGAAAAACTGTTTTTT.

The chain has TRBV16 and TRBJ1-5; TRBD1 matches at 7 bases. The length of the CDR3 is 15 residues. The V gene end was trimmed by 5 bases and the J gene end by 5 bases; junction bases not matched to a gene: 9. CDR1 KGHSY and CDR2 FQNENV come from the germline V gene. CDR3 DNA sequence: TGTGCCAGCAGCTTAACAGGGGCCCCCGATCAGCCCCAGCATTTT. As protein: CASSLTGAPDQPQHF.

This clone occurred once. V gene TRBV5-6 combines with J gene TRBJ2-4; D is perhaps TRBD2 (6 bases). Germline V gene sequence: CDR1 SGHDT, CDR2 YYEEEE. Trimming removed 4 bases from V and 6 bases from J, with 17 bases in between. This CDR3 has 15 amino acids. The CDR3 protein is CASSPEEGPGNIQYF. The DNA for the CDR3 is TGTGCCAGCAGCCCGGAGGAGGGTCCTGGAAACATTCAGTACTTC.

V usage is TRBV7-6 and J usage is TRBJ2-2; 9 bases align to TRBD1. V dropped 1 base and J dropped 7; count of bases not matched to a gene: 7. The germline V gene encodes CDR1 SGHVS and CDR2 FNYEAQ. The CDR3 length is 16 residues. The CDR3: CASSLVQGAPNGELFF. Written as DNA, the CDR3 is TGTGCCAGCAGCTTAGTACAGGGGGCGCCTAACGGGGAGCTGTTTTTT. Full variable domain (missing parts from reference TRBV7-6 and TRBJ2-2): GAGVSQSPRYKVTKRGQDVALRCDPISGHVSLYWYRQALGQGPEFLTYFNYEAQQDKSGLPNDRFSAERPEGSISTLTIQRTEQRDSAMYRCASSLVQGAPNGELFFGEGSRLTVL.

The chain joins TRBV6-1 to TRBJ1-2; TRBD1 matches at 9 bases. The CDR3 extends over 15 amino acids. CDR1 is MNHNS and CDR2 is SASEGT in the germline V gene. Germline trimming cut 3 bases from V and 4 bases from J; bases unmatched to any gene: 6. The CDR3 DNA is TGTGCCAGCAGTGACCGGGACAGGGACCTCTATGGCTACACCTTC. It translates to CASSDRDRDLYGYTF.

The rearrangement uses TRBV29-1 and TRBJ1-2; D is possibly TRBD1 (5 bases). CDR1 SQVTM and CDR2 ANQGSEA come from the germline V gene. The CDR3 is 18 amino acids. V lost 0 bases, J lost 8 bases, and 28 bases lay in between. This chain's CDR3 is CSVEDQGIRRAPRGGYTF. The CDR3 coding sequence is TGCAGCGTTGAAGATCAGGGTATTAGGCGTGCTCCCCGGGGGGGCTACACCTTC.

This clone was detected once. This CDR3 reads CASSASGGVYNEQFF. Here the CDR3 DNA reads TGTGCCAGCAGCGCGAGCGGGGGGGTATACAATGAGCAGTTCTTC. V is TRBV9 and J is TRBJ2-1, with 10 bases identical to TRBD2. The CDR3 length is 15 residues. Germline trimming cut 3 bases from V and 4 bases from J; bases unmatched to any gene: 4. Looked up from germline, CDR1 is SGDLS and CDR2 is YYNGEE.

In its sample, this clone was seen once. This chain links TRBV18 with TRBJ1-1, with D perhaps TRBD1 (5 bases). The V gene's germline CDR1 is KGHSH and CDR2 LQKENI. V lost 2 bases to trimming and J lost 4 bases, with 8 bases between them. CDR3 length: 13 residues. The CDR3 coding sequence is TGTGCCAGCTCACCAGAAAGGGGCACTGAAGCTTTCTTT. Amino acids: CASSPERGTEAFF.

The chain links TRBV5-4 to TRBJ1-1, with no clear D. This CDR3 is 14 amino acids long. V was trimmed by 0 bases and J by 1 base, leaving 7 bases between them. Germline CDR1 is SGHNT and CDR2 is YYREEE (reference sequence). The CDR3 loop is CASSLGLQNTEAFF. CDR3 sequence (DNA): TGTGCCAGCAGCTTGGGGCTCCAGAACACTGAAGCTTTCTTT.

The genes are TRBV1 and TRBJ2-1; the table assigns TRBD2, which was not confirmed against the DNA. TRBV1 is described as a pseudogene. The CDR3 has 16 amino acids. For the CDR3, the DNA is TGCACCAGCAGCCAAGGAAATCTAGCGGGTCACAATGAGCAGTTCTTC. This codes for CTSSQGNLAGHNEQFF.

The CDR3 protein is CASSPDSANSPLHF. CDR3 in DNA: TGTGCCAGCTCACCGGACTCGGCTAATTCACCCCTCCACTTT. The chain uses TRBV18 and TRBJ1-6, with D uncertain. Per germline, CDR1 KGHSH and CDR2 LQKENI. V gave up 3 bases and J gave up 6 bases, with 9 bases separating them. The CDR3 runs to 14 residues.

The rearrangement uses TRBV5-1 and TRBJ2-3, with TRBD1 matching over 9 bases. Trimming removed 3 bases from V and 4 bases from J; junction bases left unmatched: 6. CDR1 and CDR2 from the germline V gene are SGHRS and YFSETQ. The CDR3 has 15 amino acids. In DNA, the CDR3 is TGCGCCAGCAGCTGGACCGGGACAGGGTCAGATACGCAGTATTTT. Translation: CASSWTGTGSDTQYF.